Listed below are T cell receptor beta chains from one sample, sequenced in a study of cytomegalovirus exposure and HLA in healthy donors. Sequencing used immunoSEQ multiplex PCR; TCRdb keeps in-frame clones, though not all of them. There are 110,000 or so clones in the sample; over 75% occur only once, and 1.5% lies in the top ten. Sequenced sample: PBMCs. These receptors originate from a woman younger than 30 in good health and CMV-seronegative. Each CDR3 is given with its conserved first and last residue. A D gene is named only where the DNA matches it firmly. For some rows the clone size is stated as once, few or many, or as a class when expanded; others skip it.

J gene	V gene	D gene	clone size	CDR3 DNA	CDR3 protein
TRBJ2-7	TRBV30	.	few	TGTGCCTGGAGAAGGGACACCAACTCCTACGAGCAGTACTTC	CAWRRDTNSYEQYF
TRBJ1-1	TRBV4-1	.	.	TGCGCCAGCAGTCGGAGAGGAAGAACGAACACTGAAGCTTTCTTT	CASSRRGRTNTEAFF
TRBJ1-6	TRBV6-4	.	.	TGTGCCAGCAGTGAAACTTCGGGACTTGGGGGAAATTCACCCCTCCACTTT	CASSETSGLGGNSPLHF
TRBJ2-6	TRBV2	TRBD1	.	TGTGCCAGCAGTGATCGGGACAGTAGCTCTGGGGCCAACGGCCTGACTTTC	CASSDRDSSSGANGLTF
TRBJ2-4	TRBV6-5	.	.	TGTGCCAGCAGGGGGCCCTTTGCCAGTCAGTACTTC	CASRGPFASQYF
TRBJ2-1	TRBV14	.	once	TGTGCCAGCAGCCAGGGGGCTGGGAACAATGAGCAGTTCTTC	CASSQGAGNNEQFF
TRBJ1-2	TRBV6-1	.	.	TGTGCCACCCGGACTCCCGGTTCGGATGGCTACACCTTC	CATRTPGSDGYTF
TRBJ2-1	TRBV11-2	.	.	TGTGCCAGCAGCTTTAACAATGAGCAGTTCTTC	CASSFNNEQFF
TRBJ1-2	TRBV4-1	TRBD1	.	TGCGCCAGCAGCCAAGTTAGGGACAGGGAGGACCTCACCTTC	CASSQVRDREDLTF
TRBJ1-5	TRBV19	TRBD1	.	TGTGCCAGTAGCCCGACAGGGGTCGCGAATCAGCCCCAGCATTTT	CASSPTGVANQPQHF
TRBJ1-5	TRBV9	.	.	TGTGCCAGCGGGGGGAATGGCAATCAGCCCCAGCATTTT	CASGGNGNQPQHF
TRBJ1-1	TRBV5-1	.	.	TGCGCCAGCAGCTTGGCCCAGTCGAACACTGAAGCTTTCTTT	CASSLAQSNTEAFF
TRBJ1-5	TRBV28	.	.	TGTGCCAGCACTATTACCCAGGGAAATCAGCCCCAGCATTTT	CASTITQGNQPQHF
TRBJ2-2	TRBV6-6	.	once	TGTGCCAGCTGGCAGGGGTCCGGGGAGCTGTTTTTT	CASWQGSGELFF
TRBJ2-2	TRBV10-3	TRBD1	.	TGTGCCATCAGTGAAGGGGGCCAGAACACCGGGGAGCTGTTTTTT	CAISEGGQNTGELFF
TRBJ1-1	TRBV18	TRBD1	.	TGTGCCAGTTATATCACAGACAGGGGGACTGAAGCTTTCTTT	CASYITDRGTEAFF